The 5 T cell receptor beta chains given below trace back to one sample, sequenced in a study of tumor-infiltrating lymphocytes in oesophageal squamous cell carcinoma. TCRdb reanalysed the PCR reads using MiXCR and keeps one entry per CDR3 protein. The sample comprises 13,000 or so distinct CDR3 sequences, 54% of which are singletons, and about 34% rests with the top ten. Sample: esophageal tumor tissue. Receptors originate from a female donor with esophageal squamous cell carcinoma.

Regarding this clonotype: Because the CDR3's place on the DNA is in doubt, the DNA is left out and the CDR3 is given as listed by TCRdb. The rearrangement links TRBV7-6 to TRBJ1-3; the DNA was not used to check the table's D call, TRBD1. CDR1 is SGHVS and CDR2 is FNYEAQ in the germline V gene. The CDR3 is 23 residues long, ends included. The CDR3: CASSYRYNEQLFGPGTGGNTIYF.

This clonotype was seen ten or more times. The chain combines TRBV6-1 with TRBJ2-5; 14 nucleotides align to TRBD2. The J call may not be correct, given that the DNA end is closer to TRBJ2-7. CDR3 length equals 15 residues. CDR1 and CDR2 from the germline V gene are MNHNS and SASEGT. The CDR3 reads CASNRGLAGVVEQYF. CDR3 nucleotides: TGTGCCAGCAATAGGGGACTAGCGGGAGTTGTCGAGCAGTACTTC.

The chain uses TRBV7-2 and TRBJ1-1; the D gene is possibly TRBD1 (6 bases). The V end was cut by 5 bases, the J end by 1 base, with 14 bases between. The V gene's germline CDR1 is SGHTA and CDR2 FQGNSA. This CDR3 is built from 15 residues. CDR3 protein: CASSQRGAGNTEAFF. The CDR3 nucleotides are TGTGCCAGCAGCCAGAGGGGGGCGGGGAACACTGAAGCTTTCTTT.

This chain links TRBV7-2 with TRBJ1-2; no reliable D call. Germline CDR1 and CDR2: SGHTA and FQGNSA. The CDR3 has 12 residues. V was clipped by 5 bases and J by 8 bases, with 12 bases between them. The CDR3 DNA sequence: TGTGCCAGCAGCAACTTGGGCCAAGGCTACACCTTC. This translates into CASSNLGQGYTF.

This clonotype has ten or more counts. A much larger clone lies a single base off, so this may be a read error. The chain employs TRBV11-3 and TRBJ2-5; 11 bases map to TRBD2. In germline, CDR1 is SGHNT, CDR2 YENEEA. The CDR3 is made up of 15 amino acids. The CDR3 region is CASSLGTSGLDEQYF. The CDR3 coding sequence is TGTGCCAGCAGTTTAGGGACTAGCGGCTTGGATGAGCAGTACTTC.